This T cell receptor (beta chain) was identified during a study of shared T cell receptors in the human thymus. Germline-derived CDR1 and CDR2 are LGHNA and YSLEER. The V end was cut by 1 base, the J end by 0 bases, with 10 bases between. The CDR3 length is 15 residues. Measured with immunoSEQ multiplex PCR; TCRdb has only the in-frame clones, and not every one. This sample has just under 550,000 clones, with around 78% found just once. This sample also belongs to another study, concerning human thymus T cells. That source reports: From resections taken during corrective heart surgery, the thymus tissue was obtained. Use of V and J genes seemed skewed within the thymic and blood repertoires. Reports from related research described highly overlapping thymic repertoires among unrelated individuals.

The receptor was derived from a boy in the first two years of life with a congenital heart defect. The source material was thymocytes. The J gene is TRBJ2-7, the V gene TRBV4-3; D perhaps matches TRBD1 (6 bases). The CDR3 loop reads CASSQGTVDSYEQYF. The CDR3 DNA sequence: TGCGCCAGCAGCCAAGGGACAGTCGACTCCTACGAGCAGTACTTC.